Each of the 10 T cell receptor beta chains below was sequenced from the same sample in a study of T cells after yellow fever vaccination. TCRdb itself ran the 5' RACE reads through MiXCR, one entry per CDR3 protein. The table lists 450,000 to 650,000 distinct CDR3 sequences, around a fifth of them singletons. The source material was PBMCs, sampled about 21 days after the first yellow fever vaccination. These receptors were taken from a man in his late teens or twenties who received the YFV17D yellow fever vaccine.

V gene TRBV7-3 combines with J gene TRBJ1-6; TRBD1 matches at 7 bases. This CDR3 comprises 13 residues. CDR1 and CDR2 (germline): SGHTA, FQGTGA. After removal of 3 bases from V and 7 bases from J, the junction contained 0 bases not matched to a gene. DNA of the CDR3: TGTGCCAGCAGCTTGACAGGGAATTCACCCCTCCACTTT. Amino acids: CASSLTGNSPLHF.

The chain recombines TRBV5-6 with TRBJ2-7; D is perhaps TRBD1 or TRBD2 (6 bases each). Germline CDR1 SGHDT, CDR2 YYEEEE. V lost 1 base and J 4 bases, leaving 15 bases between the germline ends. There are 15 residues in the CDR3. CDR3 loop: CASSLWGAAKYEQYV. Here the CDR3 DNA reads TGTGCCAGCAGCTTGTGGGGGGCGGCCAAGTACGAGCAGTACGTC.

This clonotype has only a few counts. The genes are TRBV3-1 and TRBJ2-1; 14 bases fit TRBD2. Germline CDR1 reads LGHDT; CDR2 reads YNNKEL (reference sequence). The V and J ends lost 2 bases and 7 bases, in that order; junction bases with no gene match: 7. The CDR3 totals 17 residues. The CDR3 DNA reads as TGTGCCAGCAGCCAACAGACTAGCGGGGGGGCGGATAATGAGCAGTTCTTC. It is translated as CASSQQTSGGADNEQFF.

The chain recombines TRBV4-1 with TRBJ1-1; TRBD1 might be the D (6 bases). CDR1 is MGHRA, CDR2 YSYEKL, per germline. Trimming stripped 4 bases from V and 0 bases from J, with 9 bases between. This CDR3 region has 14 residues. This chain's CDR3 is CASSRTDMNTEAFF. The CDR3 region has the DNA TGCGCCAGCAGCCGGACAGACATGAACACTGAAGCTTTCTTT.

This clonotype was counted between two and nine times. This chain joins TRBV28 and TRBJ2-5, with 10 bases lining up with TRBD1. V gave up 6 bases and J gave up 0 bases; unmatched junction bases: 22. Germline assignment: CDR1 MDHEN and CDR2 SYDVKM. The CDR3 consists of 21 residues. DNA for the CDR3: TGTGCCAGCAGGGGGACAGGGGTCCGGGCTGGAGGGTCTCAGTACCAAGAGACCCAGTACTTC. As protein: CASRGTGVRAGGSQYQETQYF. The variable domain in full, completed from reference TRBV28 and TRBJ2-5, reads DVKVTQSSRYLVKRTGEKVFLECVQDMDHENMFWYRQDPGLGLRLIYFSYDVKMKEKGDIPEGYSVSREKKERFSLILESASTNQTSMYLCASRGTGVRAGGSQYQETQYFGPGTRLLVL.

This clonotype was picked up many times. V usage is TRBV5-6 and J usage is TRBJ2-1, with a tentative D call TRBD2 (6 bases). The CDR3 consists of 14 residues. Germline V lookup: CDR1 SGHDT, CDR2 YYEEEE. V was clipped by 9 bases and J by 5 bases, with 18 bases between them. The CDR3 sequence: CAMGPGGRHNEQFF. The CDR3 DNA reads as TGTGCCATGGGCCCCGGGGGACGGCACAATGAGCAGTTCTTC.

CDR3 protein: CASSPTGGNQETQYF. Here the CDR3 DNA reads TGTGCCAGCAGTCCTACGGGGGGCAATCAAGAGACCCAGTACTTC. The chain couples TRBV7-3 to TRBJ2-5; D is possibly TRBD2 (7 bases). Germline V CDR1 and CDR2: SGHTA, FQGTGA. The V gene lost 6 bases and the J gene lost 2 bases, with 16 bases spanning the gap. The length of the CDR3 is 15 residues.

CDR3 in amino acids: CASSARGRGPDTQYF. The CDR3 DNA follows: TGTGCCAGCAGCGCACGGGGACGGGGGCCAGATACGCAGTATTTT. V usage is TRBV7-9 and J usage is TRBJ2-3; perhaps D is TRBD1 or TRBD2 (6 bases each). CDR1 SEHNR and CDR2 FQNEAQ come from the germline V gene (reference sequence). The V gene lost 5 bases and the J gene lost 4 bases, with 16 bases spanning the gap. The CDR3 sequence is 15 residues long. The full variable domain, completed using reference TRBV7-9 and TRBJ2-3, is DTGVSQNPRHKITKRGQNVTFRCDPISEHNRLYWYRQTLGQGPEFLTYFQNEAQLEKSRLLSDRFSAERPKGSFSTLEIQRTEQGDSAMYLCASSARGRGPDTQYFGPGTRLTVL.

In this sample, this clonotype turned up a few times. This chain uses TRBV6-2 or TRBV6-3 with TRBJ2-2, with D maybe TRBD1 (5 bases). The ends were cut back, 5 bases at V and 6 bases at J, with 16 bases in the middle. The CDR3 covers 15 residues. Germline V gives CDR1 MNHEY, CDR2 SVGEGT. The CDR3, as DNA: TGTGCCAGCAGTCGAACCATAGGGGCTCCCGGGGAGCTGTTTTTT. Translating it yields CASSRTIGAPGELFF.

This clonotype was seen a few times. The V call is TRBV15, the J call TRBJ1-4, with TRBD1 identical over 7 bases. This CDR3 comprises 15 residues. V dropped 1 base and J dropped 11; count of bases not matched to a gene: 10. Germline V CDR1 and CDR2: LNHNV, YYDKDF (reference sequence). The CDR3 is CATSRADTGVVKLFF. The CDR3 bases are TGTGCCACCAGCAGAGCTGACACAGGGGTGGTGAAACTGTTTTTT.